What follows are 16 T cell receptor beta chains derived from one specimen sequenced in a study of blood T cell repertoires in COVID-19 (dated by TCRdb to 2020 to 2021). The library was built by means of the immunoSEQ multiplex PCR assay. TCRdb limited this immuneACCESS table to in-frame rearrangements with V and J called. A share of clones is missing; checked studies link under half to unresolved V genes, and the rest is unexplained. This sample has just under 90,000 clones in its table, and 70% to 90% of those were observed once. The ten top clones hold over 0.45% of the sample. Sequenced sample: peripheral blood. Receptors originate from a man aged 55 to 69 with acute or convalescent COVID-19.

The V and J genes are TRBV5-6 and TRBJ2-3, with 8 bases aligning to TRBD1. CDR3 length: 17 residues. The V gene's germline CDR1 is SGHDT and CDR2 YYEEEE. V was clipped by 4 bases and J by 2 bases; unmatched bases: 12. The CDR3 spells CASSHSLWTGHTDTQYF. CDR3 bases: TGTGCCAGCAGCCATTCGCTGTGGACAGGGCACACAGATACGCAGTATTTT.

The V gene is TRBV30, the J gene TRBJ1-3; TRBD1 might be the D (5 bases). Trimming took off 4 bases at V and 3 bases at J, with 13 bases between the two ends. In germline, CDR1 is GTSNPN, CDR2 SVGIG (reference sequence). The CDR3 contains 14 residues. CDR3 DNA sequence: TGTGCCTGGACCCAGTCGGGGGGTGGAAACACCATATATTTT. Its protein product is CAWTQSGGGNTIYF.

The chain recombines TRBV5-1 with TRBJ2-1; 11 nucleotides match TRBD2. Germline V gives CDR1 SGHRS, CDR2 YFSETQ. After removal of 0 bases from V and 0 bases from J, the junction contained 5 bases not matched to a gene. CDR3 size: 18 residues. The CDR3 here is CASSLGSGGASSYNEQFF. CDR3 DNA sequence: TGCGCCAGCAGCTTGGGTAGCGGGGGGGCTAGCTCCTACAATGAGCAGTTCTTC.

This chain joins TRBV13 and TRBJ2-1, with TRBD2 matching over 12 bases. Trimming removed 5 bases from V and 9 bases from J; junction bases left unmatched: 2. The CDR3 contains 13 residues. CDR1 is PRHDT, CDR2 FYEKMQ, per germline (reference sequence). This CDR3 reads CASSLAGGIEQFF. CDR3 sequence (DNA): TGTGCCAGCAGCCTAGCGGGAGGGATTGAGCAGTTCTTC. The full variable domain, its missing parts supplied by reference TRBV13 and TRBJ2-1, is AAGVIQSPRHLIKEKRETATLKCYPIPRHDTVYWYQQGPGQDPQFLISFYEKMQSDKGSIPDRFSAQQFSDYHSELNMSSLELGDSALYFCASSLAGGIEQFFGPGTRLTVL.

The CDR3, as DNA: TGTGCCATCAGTGGGGGGCAGGGGGGTTTTTTCTTC. This codes for CAISGGQGGFFF. The chain is built from TRBV10-3 and TRBJ2-1, with a possible D match to TRBD1 (7 bases). The ends were cut back, 4 bases at V and 16 bases at J, with 17 bases in the middle. Germline CDR1 ENHRY, CDR2 SYGVKD. This CDR3 region has 12 residues.

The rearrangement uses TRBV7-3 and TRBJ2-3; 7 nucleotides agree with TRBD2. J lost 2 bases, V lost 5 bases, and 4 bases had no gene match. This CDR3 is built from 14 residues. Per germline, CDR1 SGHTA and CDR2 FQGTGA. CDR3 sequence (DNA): TGTGCCAGCAGCCGAGCGGGGCCCACAGATACGCAGTATTTT. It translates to CASSRAGPTDTQYF.

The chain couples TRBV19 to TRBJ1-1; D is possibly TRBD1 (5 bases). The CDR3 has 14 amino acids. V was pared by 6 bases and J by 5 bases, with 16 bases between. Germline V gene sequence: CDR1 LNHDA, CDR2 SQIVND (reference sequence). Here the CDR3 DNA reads TGTGCCAGTAGCAGCCCGGGGGGACTAACTGAAGCTTTCTTT. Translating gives CASSSPGGLTEAFF.

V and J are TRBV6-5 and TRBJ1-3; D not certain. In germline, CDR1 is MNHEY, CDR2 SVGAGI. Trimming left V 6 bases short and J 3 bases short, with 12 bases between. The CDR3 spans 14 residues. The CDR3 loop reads CASSPVWLGNTIYF. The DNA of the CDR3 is TGTGCCAGCAGCCCCGTCTGGCTTGGAAACACCATATATTTT.

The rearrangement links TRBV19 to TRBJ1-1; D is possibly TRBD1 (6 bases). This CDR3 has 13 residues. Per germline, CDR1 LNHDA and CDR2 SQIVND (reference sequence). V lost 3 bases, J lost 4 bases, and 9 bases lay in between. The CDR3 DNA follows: TGTGCCAGTAGTATGGGGGGGCGCACTGAAGCTTTCTTT. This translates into CASSMGGRTEAFF.

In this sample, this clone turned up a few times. In nucleotides, the CDR3 is TGTGCCAGCAGCTCGGACAGGGGTAGCAATCAGCCCCAGCATTTT. Translating gives CASSSDRGSNQPQHF. The chain links TRBV7-9 to TRBJ1-5; the match to TRBD1 covers 9 bases. The germline V gene has CDR1 SEHNR and CDR2 FQNEAQ (reference sequence). This CDR3 contains 15 residues. V gave up 4 bases and J gave up 0 bases; unmatched junction bases: 1.

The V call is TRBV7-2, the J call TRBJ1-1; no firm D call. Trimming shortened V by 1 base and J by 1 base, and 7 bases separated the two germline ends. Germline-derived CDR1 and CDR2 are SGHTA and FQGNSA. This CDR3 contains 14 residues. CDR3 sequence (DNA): TGTGCCAGCAGCTTAGGACATGCGAACACTGAAGCTTTCTTT. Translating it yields CASSLGHANTEAFF.

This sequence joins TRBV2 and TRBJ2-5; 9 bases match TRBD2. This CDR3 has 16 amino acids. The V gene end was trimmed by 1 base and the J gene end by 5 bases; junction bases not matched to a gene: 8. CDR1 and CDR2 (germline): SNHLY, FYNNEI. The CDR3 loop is CASSEVGGGVKETQYF. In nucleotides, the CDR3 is TGTGCCAGCAGTGAAGTGGGCGGGGGGGTCAAGGAGACCCAGTACTTC.

As DNA, the CDR3 is TGTGCCAGCTATAGGGGGGGGACTGAAGCTTTCTTT. Its translation is CASYRGGTEAFF. The chain combines TRBV2 with TRBJ1-1, with D possibly being TRBD1 (6 bases). The V end lost 8 bases, the J end lost 5 bases, and 12 bases lay between the germline ends. Germline CDR1 is SNHLY and CDR2 is FYNNEI. The CDR3 extends over 12 amino acids.

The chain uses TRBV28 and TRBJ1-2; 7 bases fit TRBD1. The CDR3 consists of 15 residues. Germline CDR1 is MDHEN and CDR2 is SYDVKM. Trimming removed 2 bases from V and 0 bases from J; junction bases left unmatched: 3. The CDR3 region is CASSLGGQTNYGYTF. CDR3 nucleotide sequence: TGTGCCAGCAGTTTAGGGGGACAGACTAACTATGGCTACACCTTC.

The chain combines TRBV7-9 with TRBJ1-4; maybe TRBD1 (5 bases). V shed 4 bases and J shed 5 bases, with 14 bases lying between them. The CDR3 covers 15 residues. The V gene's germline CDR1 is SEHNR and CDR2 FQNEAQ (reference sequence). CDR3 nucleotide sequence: TGTGCCAGCAGCTCCGCGGGGACCGTCAATGAAAAACTGTTTTTT. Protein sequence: CASSSAGTVNEKLFF.

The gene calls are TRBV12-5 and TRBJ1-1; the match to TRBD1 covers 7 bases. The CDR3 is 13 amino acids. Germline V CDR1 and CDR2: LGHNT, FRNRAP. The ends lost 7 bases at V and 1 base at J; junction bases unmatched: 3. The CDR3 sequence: CASARTGNTEAFF. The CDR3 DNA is TGTGCTAGTGCCCGGACAGGGAACACTGAAGCTTTCTTT. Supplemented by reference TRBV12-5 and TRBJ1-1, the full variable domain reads DARVTQTPRHKVTEMGQEVTMRCQPILGHNTVFWYRQTMMQGLELLAYFRNRAPLDDSGMPKDRFSAEMPDATLATLKIQPSEPRDSAVYFCASARTGNTEAFFGQGTRLTVV.